These 14 T cell receptor beta chains came from one sample sequenced in a study of blood T cell repertoires in COVID-19. TCRdb's table, derived via immunoSEQ multiplex PCR, lists solely in-frame clones and lacks some. The sample has a few hundred thousand clones, about 89% seen once. The sequenced sample was peripheral blood. These receptors were collected from a woman in her 50s who had recovered from COVID-19.

In DNA form, the CDR3 reads TGTGCCAGCAGCTCAAAGGACAGGGAGAAAGGCAATCAGCCCCAGCATTTT. This translates into CASSSKDREKGNQPQHF. This chain uses TRBV5-8 with TRBJ1-5, with TRBD1 identical over 8 bases. Germline V gene data show CDR1 as SGHTS and CDR2 as YDEGEE. V lost 3 bases, J lost 2 bases, and 10 bases stayed unmatched. This CDR3 spans 17 amino acids.

This rearrangement joins TRBV19 to TRBJ1-1; 7 positions agree with TRBD1. CDR1 is LNHDA, CDR2 SQIVND, per germline (reference sequence). This CDR3 contains 15 residues. V lost 4 bases to trimming and J lost 3 bases; unmatched junction nucleotides: 8. The CDR3 sequence is CASSKQGRRDTEAFF. The CDR3, as DNA: TGTGCCAGTAGTAAACAGGGGAGGAGAGACACTGAAGCTTTCTTT.

The genes are TRBV5-6 and TRBJ2-7; D uncertain. The CDR3 is 15 amino acids. The V gene lost 0 bases and the J gene lost 2 bases, with 12 bases spanning the gap. Germline V CDR1 and CDR2: SGHDT, YYEEEE. The CDR3 coding sequence is TGTGCCAGCAGCTTGGGAGGCGACCTAACCTACGAGCAGTACTTC. Translated: CASSLGGDLTYEQYF.

The chain employs TRBV28 and TRBJ1-2; 11 bases align to TRBD1. Germline CDR1 MDHEN, CDR2 SYDVKM. The CDR3 sequence is 17 residues long. The V segment lost 6 bases and the J segment 7 bases; nucleotides outside the gene matches: 16. For the CDR3, the DNA is TGTGCCAGCAGCGGAAGCCGGCGCGGGACAGGGGGACTTGGCTACACCTTC. The encoded protein is CASSGSRRGTGGLGYTF.

The chain is built from TRBV28 and TRBJ2-1, with TRBD2 matching 8 bases. V shed 4 bases, J shed 4 bases, and the junction held 6 bases outside the gene matches. The CDR3 loop spans 15 amino acids. Germline assignment: CDR1 MDHEN and CDR2 SYDVKM. The CDR3 region has the DNA TGTGCCAGCAGTTCGGGAGGGACTTATTACAATGAGCAGTTCTTC. Its protein product is CASSSGGTYYNEQFF. Looking up the rest from reference TRBV28 and TRBJ2-1 gives the full variable domain: DVKVTQSSRYLVKRTGEKVFLECVQDMDHENMFWYRQDPGLGLRLIYFSYDVKMKEKGDIPEGYSVSREKKERFSLILESASTNQTSMYLCASSSGGTYYNEQFFGPGTRLTVL.

The chain carries TRBV11-2 and TRBJ2-3; the D gene is possibly TRBD1 (6 bases). CDR1 is SGHAT, CDR2 FQNNGV, per germline. The CDR3 totals 14 residues. V gave up 2 bases and J gave up 6 bases, with 12 bases separating them. CDR3: CASSLNRAPDTQYF. The CDR3, as DNA: TGTGCCAGCAGCTTAAACAGGGCCCCCGATACGCAGTATTTT.

This clone was observed once. The J gene is TRBJ2-7, the V gene TRBV4-1, with 8 bases fitting TRBD1. The CDR3 has 15 residues. V dropped 4 bases and J dropped 6; count of bases not matched to a gene: 11. Looked up from germline, CDR1 is MGHRA and CDR2 is YSYEKL. The DNA of the CDR3 is TGCGCCAGCAGCCTTAGCGGACAGGGTTTTTTCGAGCAGTACTTC. Its protein is CASSLSGQGFFEQYF.

The V call is TRBV27, the J call TRBJ1-2; D gene unclear. The V and J ends lost 1 base and 8 bases respectively, with 14 bases between them. Germline assignment: CDR1 MNHEY and CDR2 SMNVEV (reference sequence). The CDR3 totals 14 residues. The CDR3 bases are TGTGCCAGCAGTTTATTCCCCACGCGGTGGGGCTACACCTTC. Its protein is CASSLFPTRWGYTF.

This rearrangement joins TRBV20-1 to TRBJ2-3; D perhaps matches TRBD2 (6 bases). V lost 6 bases, J lost 5 bases, and 9 bases lay in between. Germline loops: CDR1 DFQATT, CDR2 SNEGSKA (reference sequence). The CDR3 extends over 11 amino acids. The CDR3 nucleotides are TGCAGTGCGGGGGGAGGAGATACGCAGTATTTT. It specifies CSAGGGDTQYF.

V is TRBV6-5 and J is TRBJ1-2, with TRBD1 identical over 8 bases. The ends lost 10 bases at V and 3 bases at J; junction bases unmatched: 7. The CDR3 length is 13 residues. The germline V gene encodes CDR1 MNHEY and CDR2 SVGAGI. DNA for the CDR3: TGTGCCACCCGACAGGGGCTTGACTATGGCTACACCTTC. It encodes CATRQGLDYGYTF.

The genes are TRBV24-1 and TRBJ2-1; a weak D match, TRBD2 (5 bases). The CDR3 loop spans 13 amino acids. The V end lost 5 bases, the J end lost 9 bases, and 13 bases lay between the germline ends. CDR1 and CDR2 from the germline V gene are KGHDR and SFDVKD. CDR3 in DNA: TGTGCCACCAGTGCCGGGCGGGCGTTTGAGCAGTTCTTC. This sequence encodes CATSAGRAFEQFF.

This clone was recorded only once. CDR3 amino acids: CASSQRDRVTEAFF. CDR3 nucleotide sequence: TGCGCCAGCAGCCAAAGGGACAGGGTGACTGAAGCTTTCTTT. The gene calls are TRBV4-3 and TRBJ1-1, with 9 bases aligning to TRBD1. V gave up 2 bases and J gave up 5 bases; unmatched junction bases: 3. This CDR3 region has 14 residues. Germline V CDR1 and CDR2: LGHNA, YSLEER.

This clone came up a few times. The chain has TRBV7-9 and TRBJ1-4, with 11 bases that match TRBD1. The CDR3 loop spans 19 amino acids. Losses at the gene ends were 5 bases for V and 4 bases for J; bases not matched to a gene: 15. Per germline, CDR1 SEHNR and CDR2 FQNEAQ (reference sequence). The CDR3, as DNA: TGTGCCAGCAGCGGCCGTTTGTGGACAGGGGGCGGGGGTAATGAAAAACTGTTTTTT. It codes for CASSGRLWTGGGGNEKLFF.

The V call is TRBV15, the J call TRBJ2-3; TRBD2 matches 11 bases. V gave up 1 base and J gave up 8 bases; unmatched junction bases: 8. The germline gives CDR1 LNHNV, CDR2 YYDKDF (reference sequence). This CDR3 comprises 16 residues. The DNA for the CDR3 is TGTGCCACCAGCAGAGGTAGCGGGGGGGCGCGTCGTACGCAGTATTTT. Its translation is CATSRGSGGARRTQYF.